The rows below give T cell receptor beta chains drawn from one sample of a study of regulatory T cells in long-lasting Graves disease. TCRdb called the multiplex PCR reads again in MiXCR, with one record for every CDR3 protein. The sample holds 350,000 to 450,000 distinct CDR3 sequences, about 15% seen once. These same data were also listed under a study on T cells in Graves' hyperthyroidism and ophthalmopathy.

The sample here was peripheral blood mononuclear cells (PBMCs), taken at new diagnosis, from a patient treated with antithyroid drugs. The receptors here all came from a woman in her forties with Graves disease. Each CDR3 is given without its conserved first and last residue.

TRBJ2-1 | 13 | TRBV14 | ASSQGPSGWDEQF
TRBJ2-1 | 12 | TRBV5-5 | ASSAEPADNEQF
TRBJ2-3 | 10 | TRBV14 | ASSQVPLLKY
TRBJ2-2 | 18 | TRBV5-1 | ASSLFFPYGSSGNTGELF
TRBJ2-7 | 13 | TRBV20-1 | SARDVYAGAYEQY
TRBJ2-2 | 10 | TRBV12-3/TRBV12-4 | ASSLAAGELF
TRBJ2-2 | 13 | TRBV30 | AWALRQGRTGELF
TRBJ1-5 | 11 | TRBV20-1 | SGGGASNQPQH
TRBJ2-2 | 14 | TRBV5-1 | ASRVPGQTNTGELF
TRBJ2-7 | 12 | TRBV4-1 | ASSVSPGGYEQY
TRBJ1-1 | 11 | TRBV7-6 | ASSPGPTTEAF
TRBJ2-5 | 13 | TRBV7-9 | ASSLRAGVKETQY
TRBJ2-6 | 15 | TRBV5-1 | ASSLGSRTAGANVLT
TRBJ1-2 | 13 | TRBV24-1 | ATSETGTADYGYT
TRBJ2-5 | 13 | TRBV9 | ASSVGGGGEETQY
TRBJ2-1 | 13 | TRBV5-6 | ASSANSGEHNEQF
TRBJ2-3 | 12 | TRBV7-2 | ASSPGQSTDTQY
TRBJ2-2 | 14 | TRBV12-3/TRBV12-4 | ASRLGRGLNTGELF
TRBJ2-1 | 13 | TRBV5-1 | ASSSQVGSGNEQF
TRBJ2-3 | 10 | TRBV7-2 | ASRANTDTQY
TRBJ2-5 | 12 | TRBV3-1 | ASSPSGFYNERF
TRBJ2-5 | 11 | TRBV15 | ATSRVGLETQY
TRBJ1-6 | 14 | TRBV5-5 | ASSPHDLGGNSPLH
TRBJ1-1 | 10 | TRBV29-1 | SGNTGDTEAF
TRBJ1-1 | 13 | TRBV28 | ASFPGTALYTEAF
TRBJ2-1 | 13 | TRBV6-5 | ASSSPGTSVNEQF
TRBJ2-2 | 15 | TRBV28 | ASSLTVTYANTGELF
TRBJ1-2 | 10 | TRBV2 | ASSRQGWGYT
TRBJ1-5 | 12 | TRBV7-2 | ASSLSPHNQPQH